This T cell receptor (beta chain) was retrieved from a study of cytomegalovirus exposure and HLA in healthy donors. General observations from the study: There were 160 or so TCR beta chains listed as cytomegalovirus-associated.

Details on this clone: Its cognate antigen is unknown.

Germline lookup yields CDR1 MNHEY and CDR2 SVGAGI. V was clipped by 2 bases and J by 5 bases, with 13 bases between them. CDR3 size: 14 residues. This table comes from immunoSEQ multiplex PCR, and its TCRdb copy is limited to in-frame clones, with some not included. The sample lists more than 90,000 clones; approximately 88% were seen once. This sequence originates from a man aged 18 to 30 in good health and CMV-seronegative. The specimen was PBMCs. The gene calls are TRBV6-5 and TRBJ2-7; D perhaps matches TRBD1 (5 bases). DNA of the CDR3: TGTGCCAGCAGTTACGAGCAGGGTCTCCACGAGCAGTACTTC. It is translated as CASSYEQGLHEQYF.